This is a list of T cell receptor beta chains from one sample in a study of T cell repertoires in aging, cancer and after chemotherapy. From the multiplex PCR reads, TCRdb called clonotypes with MiXCR, one entry per CDR3 protein. The repertoire holds around 3,000 distinct CDR3 sequences, about 46% seen once, with roughly 36% in the top ten. Material for sequencing was blood. Source of these receptors: a human donor with a blood cancer. CDR3s include the opening cysteine and the closing phenylalanine or tryptophan. D genes are given only for firm matches. Clone size is given for some rows only: seen once, a few or many times, or a class if the clone is expanded.

size: -
J: TRBJ2-7
D: -
V: TRBV6-5
DNA: TGTGCCAGCAGAACGACAGGCCGGGCCTTATTTGCGAGCTCCTACGAGCAGTACTTC
CDR3: CASRTTGRALFASSYEQYF

size: -
J: TRBJ2-7
D: TRBD1
V: TRBV6-1
DNA: TGTGCCAGCACCTTTGGGACAGGGGAAAACTACGAGCAGTACTTC
CDR3: CASTFGTGENYEQYF

size: few
J: TRBJ2-7
D: -
V: TRBV15
DNA: TGTGCCACCAGCAAAGACTTCTACGAGCAGTACTTC
CDR3: CATSKDFYEQYF

size: -
J: TRBJ1-5
D: -
V: TRBV29-1
DNA: TGCAGCGTTGAATTACAACTAGGGCAGCCCCAGCATTTT
CDR3: CSVELQLGQPQHF

size: -
J: TRBJ1-3
D: -
V: TRBV6-6
DNA: TGTGCCAGCAGTTCTAACTCTGGAAACACCATATATTTT
CDR3: CASSSNSGNTIYF

size: -
J: TRBJ1-3
D: -
V: TRBV5-4
DNA: TGTGCCAGCAGCCTAGGGGACGTCTACTCTGGAAACACCATATATTTT
CDR3: CASSLGDVYSGNTIYF

size: large
J: TRBJ2-3
D: -
V: TRBV6-4
DNA: TGTGCCAGCAGTCCGACCAGCCGTAACGGCACGCAGTATTTT
CDR3: CASSPTSRNGTQYF

size: -
J: TRBJ1-5
D: -
V: TRBV6-5
DNA: TGTGCCAGCAGACGGAGGGAGAATCAGCCCCAGCATTTC
CDR3: CASRRRENQPQHF

size: -
J: TRBJ2-7
D: TRBD1
V: TRBV27
DNA: TGTGCCAGCAGGGTTTTGGGACAGGGGGGGTCCTACGAGCAGTACTTC
CDR3: CASRVLGQGGSYEQYF

size: -
J: TRBJ2-2
D: TRBD1
V: TRBV6-5
DNA: TGTGCCAGCAGTTACGGGACAGGGGGCGCACAGACCGGGGAGCTGTTTTTT
CDR3: CASSYGTGGAQTGELFF

size: -
J: TRBJ2-3
D: -
V: TRBV5-6
DNA: TGTGCCAGCAGCTTGCCGACTAGCACAGATACGCAGTATTTT
CDR3: CASSLPTSTDTQYF

size: few
J: TRBJ1-4
D: -
V: TRBV5-5
DNA: TGTGCCAGCAGCTTGGAGCTGGGGGTGTGGGAAAAACTGTTTTTT
CDR3: CASSLELGVWEKLFF

size: -
J: TRBJ2-1
D: -
V: TRBV19
DNA: TGTGCCAGTAGTATGCGGACGAACAATGAGCAGTTCTTC
CDR3: CASSMRTNNEQFF

size: few
J: TRBJ2-1
D: -
V: TRBV6-6
DNA: TGTGCCAGCAGTACCCCCGGGCAGGGAGCGGGTGAGCAGTTCTTC
CDR3: CASSTPGQGAGEQFF

size: -
J: TRBJ2-5
D: TRBD2
V: TRBV5-4
DNA: TGTGCCAGCAGTGACGGGACTAGCTATCAGACCCAGTACTTC
CDR3: CASSDGTSYQTQYF

size: few
J: TRBJ2-7
D: -
V: TRBV5-6
DNA: TGTGCCAGCAGCTTGGAGTTCCACGAGCAGTACTTC
CDR3: CASSLEFHEQYF

size: -
J: TRBJ2-5
D: TRBD2
V: TRBV7-2
DNA: TGTGCCAGCAGCCCCGGCGGGAGGGCTCGAGAGACCCAGTACTTC
CDR3: CASSPGGRARETQYF

size: -
J: TRBJ2-2
D: -
V: TRBV7-2
DNA: TGTGCCAGCAGCTTAGGCGGAGGGGGACGTACCGGGGAGCTGTTTTTT
CDR3: CASSLGGGGRTGELFF

size: few
J: TRBJ1-1
D: -
V: TRBV29-1
DNA: TGCAGCGTTGAAGAGGTTAAGAACACTGAAGCTTTCTTT
CDR3: CSVEEVKNTEAFF

size: few
J: TRBJ2-3
D: -
V: TRBV18
DNA: TGTGCCAGCTCACCAAGGACAGATACGCAGTATTTT
CDR3: CASSPRTDTQYF

size: few
J: TRBJ2-1
D: -
V: TRBV15
DNA: TGTGCCACCAGCAGAGTAGGAGGGGGTGACTACAATGAGCAGTTCTTC
CDR3: CATSRVGGGDYNEQFF

size: -
J: TRBJ1-5
D: TRBD1
V: TRBV30
DNA: TGTGCCTGGACGGGTCATGGGACAGGCAATCAGCCCCAGCATTTT
CDR3: CAWTGHGTGNQPQHF

size: -
J: TRBJ2-1
D: -
V: TRBV7-9
DNA: TGTGCCAGCAGTCCTGGGACGGGAAGCTTGAGCTCCTACAATGAGCAGTTCTTC
CDR3: CASSPGTGSLSSYNEQFF

size: -
J: TRBJ2-5
D: TRBD2
V: TRBV15
DNA: TGTGCCACCGCCGGGGGGAGAACGTACCAAGAGACCCAGTACTTC
CDR3: CATAGGRTYQETQYF

size: few
J: TRBJ2-2
D: -
V: TRBV18
DNA: TGTGCCAGCTCACCACCTAAGAACACCGGGGAGCTGTTTTTT
CDR3: CASSPPKNTGELFF

size: few
J: TRBJ1-1
D: TRBD1
V: TRBV29-1
DNA: TGCAGCGTTGCCCAGGGGGCTTACACTGAAGCTTTCTTT
CDR3: CSVAQGAYTEAFF

size: -
J: TRBJ2-1
D: TRBD2
V: TRBV19
DNA: TGTGCCAGTATTTCGGGACTAGCGGGGCCTAATGAGCAGTTCTTC
CDR3: CASISGLAGPNEQFF

size: -
J: TRBJ2-1
D: TRBD2
V: TRBV14
DNA: TGTGCCAGCAGCCGGGGACTAGCGGTCAATGAGCAGTTCTTC
CDR3: CASSRGLAVNEQFF

size: -
J: TRBJ2-5
D: -
V: TRBV12-3/TRBV12-4
DNA: TGTGCCAGCAGTTTTACAGGGAGAGAGACCCAGTACTTC
CDR3: CASSFTGRETQYF

size: -
J: TRBJ1-4
D: TRBD1
V: TRBV18
DNA: TGTGCCAGCTCACTTGGACAGGCCGAGGCTGAAAAACTGTTTTTT
CDR3: CASSLGQAEAEKLFF

size: few
J: TRBJ2-1
D: -
V: TRBV10-3
DNA: TGTGCCATCAGTTTCAGGGCCCAATCTCTCTACAATGAGCAGTTCTTC
CDR3: CAISFRAQSLYNEQFF

size: medium-sized
J: TRBJ2-1
D: TRBD1
V: TRBV29-1
DNA: TGCAGCGTTGCAGTAGGGGGCACCTACAATGAGCAGTTCTTC
CDR3: CSVAVGGTYNEQFF

size: -
J: TRBJ2-5
D: -
V: TRBV11-1
DNA: TGTGCCAGCAGCTTCGGGAGGCCGGACAGGGAAGAGACCCAGTACTTC
CDR3: CASSFGRPDREETQYF

size: -
J: TRBJ2-3
D: TRBD1
V: TRBV19
DNA: TGTGCCAGTAGTATACAGGGGACAGGGATCGAATGGACGCAGTATTTT
CDR3: CASSIQGTGIEWTQYF

size: few
J: TRBJ2-3
D: -
V: TRBV19
DNA: TGTGCCAGTAGTCCGGGACGGCCTAGCACAGATACGCAGTATTTT
CDR3: CASSPGRPSTDTQYF

size: few
J: TRBJ1-4
D: -
V: TRBV5-6
DNA: TGTGCCAGCAGCCCATATGCAACTAATGAAAAACTGTTTTTT
CDR3: CASSPYATNEKLFF

size: -
J: TRBJ2-5
D: -
V: TRBV19
DNA: TGTGCCAGTAGTATGGCCAGAGCCCAAGAGACCCAGTACTTC
CDR3: CASSMARAQETQYF

size: -
J: TRBJ2-7
D: -
V: TRBV5-1
DNA: TGCGCCAGCAGCCGGGACACCCTATCCTACGAGCAGTACTTC
CDR3: CASSRDTLSYEQYF

size: medium-sized
J: TRBJ2-7
D: -
V: TRBV29-1
DNA: TGCAGCGTTGAGGGAATCCGCGAGCAGTACTTC
CDR3: CSVEGIREQYF

size: few
J: TRBJ2-1
D: -
V: TRBV6-5
DNA: TGTGCCAGCACCGCCCCTGCGTGGAGAGACAATGAGCAGTTCTTC
CDR3: CASTAPAWRDNEQFF

size: hyperexpanded
J: TRBJ2-3
D: -
V: TRBV15
DNA: TGTGCCACCAGCGGGTCGGAAACAGATACGCAGTATTTT
CDR3: CATSGSETDTQYF

size: few
J: TRBJ2-7
D: -
V: TRBV13
DNA: TGTGCCAGCAGCTCCCCCACCCTCGGGGACGAGCAGTACTTC
CDR3: CASSSPTLGDEQYF

size: once
J: TRBJ2-3
D: -
V: TRBV6-1
DNA: TGTGCCACCAATCAACAAAGTCCAGATACGCAGTATTTT
CDR3: CATNQQSPDTQYF

size: -
J: TRBJ2-3
D: -
V: TRBV6-2/TRBV6-3
DNA: TGTGCCAGCAGTCCCCGTGTAGATACGCAGTATTTT
CDR3: CASSPRVDTQYF

size: large
J: TRBJ2-1
D: TRBD2
V: TRBV6-1
DNA: TGTGCCAGCAGACCCGGGACTAGCGGGAGGGTCCTCAGCAGTGAGCAGTTCTTC
CDR3: CASRPGTSGRVLSSEQFF

size: few
J: TRBJ1-1
D: -
V: TRBV6-5
DNA: TGTGCCAGCAGTTACGGGCGGGGTCCGGGAGCTTTCTTT
CDR3: CASSYGRGPGAFF

size: -
J: TRBJ1-2
D: -
V: TRBV19
DNA: TGTGCCAGTAACCCAATGGGGGAGATAGTGGAAGCTAACTATGGCTACACCTTC
CDR3: CASNPMGEIVEANYGYTF

size: -
J: TRBJ2-7
D: TRBD1
V: TRBV29-1
DNA: TGCAGCGTTGATGGGGGACAGGGGGCCACCTACGAGCAGTACTTC
CDR3: CSVDGGQGATYEQYF

size: few
J: TRBJ2-3
D: -
V: TRBV7-4
DNA: TGTGCCAGCAGCCTGACAGGGGAGCGGGAGCAGACAGATACGCAGTATTTT
CDR3: CASSLTGEREQTDTQYF

size: -
J: TRBJ2-1
D: TRBD1
V: TRBV20-1
DNA: TGCAGTGCTGCTGGGACAGGGGTCCACAATGAGCAGTTCTTC
CDR3: CSAAGTGVHNEQFF

size: -
J: TRBJ2-1
D: -
V: TRBV27
DNA: TGTGCCAGCAGTTTAATAGCGGAGAGTGGCGAGTTCTTC
CDR3: CASSLIAESGEFF

size: -
J: TRBJ2-3
D: -
V: TRBV6-2/TRBV6-3
DNA: TGTGCCAGCAGTTTAAGGAGGGGGCAAGTGGATACGCAGTATTTT
CDR3: CASSLRRGQVDTQYF

size: -
J: TRBJ1-5
D: -
V: TRBV12-3/TRBV12-4
DNA: TGTGCCAGCAGTGGAGGGGGGACAATGTATAGCAATCAGCCCCAGCATTTT
CDR3: CASSGGGTMYSNQPQHF

size: once
J: TRBJ2-7
D: -
V: TRBV6-5
DNA: TGTGCCATTACCGGGACCCAACTGAGCCCCTACGAGCAGTACTTC
CDR3: CAITGTQLSPYEQYF

size: -
J: TRBJ1-2
D: -
V: TRBV12-3/TRBV12-4
DNA: TGTGCCAGCAGTTTAGGGCGGGGGCTGTATGGCTACACCTTC
CDR3: CASSLGRGLYGYTF

size: -
J: TRBJ2-5
D: TRBD1
V: TRBV19
DNA: TGTGCCAGTAGTATAGTCCCGGGGACAGGGCAGGAGACCCAGTACTTC
CDR3: CASSIVPGTGQETQYF